This TCR beta chain came from a study of blood T cell repertoires in COVID-19. In the study overall: Samples came from the United States, Italy and Spain, spanning acute and convalescent COVID-19. Sample material is recorded as cDNA or gDNA derived from T cells, B-cell-depleted T cells, or PBMCs.

As processed by the authors: Nucleated cell counts were estimated from reference gene primer amplification. Using immunoSEQ multiplex PCR, the repertoire was profiled, and TCRdb retains in-frame clones only, with some absent. The DNA was the basis for D and trimming; V, J and clone size are from that table. The table lists some 330,000 clones, 88% of them singletons. The CDR3 length is 12 residues. Germline CDR1 GTSNPN, CDR2 SVGIG (reference sequence). V shed 0 bases, J shed 14 bases, and the junction held 6 bases outside the gene matches. The sequence was obtained from a woman aged 50 to 65 with active or convalescent COVID-19. The chain is built from TRBV30 and TRBJ1-3; 8 bases fit TRBD1. Sequencing was performed on peripheral blood. As DNA, the CDR3 is TGTGCCTGGAGTGTGATCCAGGGGGCCCTATATTTT. Translation: CAWSVIQGALYF.